The text below deals with one T cell receptor (beta chain). The sample is drawn from a study of cytomegalovirus exposure and HLA in healthy donors. The V segment lost 6 bases and the J segment 4 bases; nucleotides outside the gene matches: 10. The CDR3 covers 15 residues. Per germline, CDR1 MNHEY and CDR2 SVGAGI. Produced via immunoSEQ multiplex PCR; TCRdb's table is partial and in-frame only. The data hold 150,000 to 200,000 clones, with around 90% observed a single time. The chain joins TRBV6-5 to TRBJ2-3, with TRBD2 matching over 7 bases. The sample comprised PBMCs. This clonotype was obtained from a man between 18 and 29 years old in good health and CMV-seronegative. CDR3 sequence: CASRLSGMSPDTQYF. CDR3 DNA: TGTGCCAGCAGACTCAGCGGGATGAGCCCAGATACGCAGTATTTT.